One sample yielded the 2 T cell receptor beta chains listed below, sequenced in a study of response to subunit inactivated influenza vaccine. One entry per CDR3 protein results from TCRdb running MiXCR on the RT-PCR reads. This table has 290,000 or so distinct CDR3 sequences, 20% to 25% appearing once. Sequencing used PBMCs from blood, obtained roughly 20 months after vaccination. These receptor sequences come from a man aged 50 to 69 who received an inactivated influenza vaccine.

The chain uses TRBV28 and TRBJ2-1, with TRBD1 matching over 7 bases. Germline CDR1 MDHEN, CDR2 SYDVKM. The CDR3 loop spans 16 amino acids. Losses at the gene ends were 5 bases for V and 0 bases for J; bases not matched to a gene: 7. CDR3: CASSVGQTTSYNEQFF. The CDR3 coding sequence is TGTGCCAGCAGTGTGGGACAGACCACCTCCTACAATGAGCAGTTCTTC.

This clonotype was detected many times. The gene calls are TRBV12-3 or TRBV12-4 and TRBJ1-4; perhaps TRBD1 as D (6 bases). The V end lost 6 bases, the J end lost 6 bases, and 11 bases lay between the germline ends. This CDR3 contains 13 residues. The CDR3: CASRGAGHEKLFF. CDR3 bases: TGTGCCAGCAGGGGGGCAGGTCATGAAAAACTGTTTTTT.